The next 4 T cell receptor beta chains were all read from a single sample in a study of shared clonotypes between healthy human individuals. Data came from immunoSEQ multiplex PCR; TCRdb stores just in-frame clones and leaves some out. Altogether approximately 2,300,000 clones are present, around 92% being singletons, with the ten largest covering about 0.41%. The sequenced sample was naive CD4+ T cells from PBMCs. The subset denotes: CD45RA+ positively selected. Receptor source: a man aged 18 to 29 in good health. Some clones in this sample may be carry-over from other donors' samples.

The chain is built from TRBV5-8 and TRBJ1-4, with D perhaps TRBD1 (5 bases). V was pared by 1 base and J by 10 bases, with 11 bases between. Germline V gives CDR1 SGHTS, CDR2 YDEGEE. CDR3 length: 13 residues. CDR3: CASSLRTGRKLFF. The CDR3 DNA reads as TGTGCCAGCAGCTTGCGTACGGGGCGAAAACTGTTTTTT.

This clone has only one observation. This chain joins TRBV9 and TRBJ1-5, with TRBD1 as a possible D gene (5 bases). Trimming shortened V by 4 bases and J by 2 bases, and 10 bases separated the two germline ends. Per germline, CDR1 SGDLS and CDR2 YYNGEE. This CDR3 spans 14 amino acids. DNA of the CDR3: TGTGCCAGCAGCCCAGGGTCGGGCAATCAGCCCCAGCATTTT. Its protein product is CASSPGSGNQPQHF.

This chain joins TRBV21-1 and TRBJ2-3; the table's TRBD2 call for D was not verified on the DNA. TRBV21-1 is annotated as a pseudogene. CDR3 length equals 17 residues. As DNA, the CDR3 is TGTGCCAGCAGCCCGTGTATGCCCCCGGGGGAAGGTGATACGCAGTATTTT. Its translation: CASSPCMPPGEGDTQYF.

V gene TRBV5-1 combines with J gene TRBJ2-1; no clear D gene. Trimming left V 4 bases short and J 1 base short, with 9 bases between. From germline, CDR1 is SGHRS and CDR2 YFSETQ. This CDR3 spans 14 amino acids. The CDR3 loop reads CASSPDPSYNEQFF. DNA of the CDR3: TGCGCCAGCAGCCCTGACCCGTCCTACAATGAGCAGTTCTTC.